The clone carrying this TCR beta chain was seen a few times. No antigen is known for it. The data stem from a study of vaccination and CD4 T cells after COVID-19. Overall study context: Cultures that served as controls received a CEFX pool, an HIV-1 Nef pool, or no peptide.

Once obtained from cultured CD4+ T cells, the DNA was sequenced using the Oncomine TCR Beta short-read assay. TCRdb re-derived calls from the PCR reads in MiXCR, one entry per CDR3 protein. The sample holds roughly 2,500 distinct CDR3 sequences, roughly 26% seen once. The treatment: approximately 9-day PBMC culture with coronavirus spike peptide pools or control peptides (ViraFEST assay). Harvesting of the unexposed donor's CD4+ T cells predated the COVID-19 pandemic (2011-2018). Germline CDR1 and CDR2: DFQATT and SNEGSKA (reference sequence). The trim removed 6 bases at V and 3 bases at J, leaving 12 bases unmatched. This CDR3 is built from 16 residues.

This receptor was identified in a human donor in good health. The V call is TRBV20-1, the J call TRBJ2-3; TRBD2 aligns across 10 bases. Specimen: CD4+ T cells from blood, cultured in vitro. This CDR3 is CSAIIPTSGTTDTQYF. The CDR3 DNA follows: TGCAGTGCCATAATTCCCACTAGCGGGACTACAGATACGCAGTATTTT.